The 2 T cell receptor beta chains presented below share a single source sample, sequenced in a study of PD-1 blockade in classical Hodgkin lymphoma. Libraries were prepared by immunoSEQ multiplex PCR; TCRdb keeps only in-frame clonotypes and omits some of them. The sample has more than 90,000 clones, around 80% seen once. Time point described: cycle 4 day 1 (C4D1), after 6 weeks of nivolumab. After autologous stem cell transplantation all patients relapsed, and prior brentuximab vedotin exposure differed between cohorts. The input for sequencing was peripheral blood mononuclear cells (PBMCs), taken before the fourth cycle of nivolumab. These receptors were taken from a human donor with classical Hodgkin lymphoma.

The chain couples TRBV5-1 to TRBJ2-7; possibly TRBD2 for D (5 bases). V lost 0 bases to trimming and J lost 6 bases, with 28 bases between them. This CDR3 has 19 amino acids. In germline, CDR1 is SGHRS, CDR2 YFSETQ. In DNA, the CDR3 is TGCGCCAGCAGCTTGGCCGGGGTCGGCAACAGCGATTTCGATTTCGAGCAGTACTTC. This gives the protein CASSLAGVGNSDFDFEQYF.

V and J are TRBV4-2 and TRBJ1-6; 12 nucleotides align to TRBD1. The CDR3 has 20 residues. Unmatched junction bases numbered 17, after V lost 2 bases and J lost 9 bases. From germline, CDR1 is LGHNA and CDR2 YNFKEQ. In nucleotides, the CDR3 is TGTGCCAGCAGCCAACTCATATCGGGACAGGGGGCTACCAGGGGTTCACCCCTCCACTTT. Protein product: CASSQLISGQGATRGSPLHF.